By sample fraction, the clone carrying this TCR beta chain is medium-sized. Its antigen is not known. The sample comes from a study of metastatic and nonmetastatic thyroid tumors. About the study: Where malignant and benign thyroid patients were concerned, repertoires were compared across blood and tumor or nodule tissue. Study-wide results and caveats: The reported finding was significantly higher TCR beta diversity in malignant thyroid tumors relative to benign nodules, in blood and tumor.

Among the patients, none had received any treatment before thyroid surgery. V was clipped by 7 bases and J by 3 bases, with 11 bases between them. The CDR3 is 12 residues long. The germline V gene encodes CDR1 DFQATT and CDR2 SNEGSKA (reference sequence). In the original workflow: The study's classifier, a distant-metastasis tool for papillary thyroid cancer, was built using CDR3 differences across clinicopathological groups. Using MiXCR, TCRdb reanalyzed the PCR reads. TCRdb, not the authors, supplied the V and J calls. The repertoire holds about 21,000 clones, with roughly 29% as singletons. Material: blood. The sequence derives from a female donor with papillary thyroid cancer or a benign thyroid nodule (not recorded which). Some clones in this sample may be carry-over from other donors' samples. The chain joins TRBV20-1 to TRBJ2-3, with D possibly matching TRBD1 (6 bases). The CDR3 sequence is CSVGQFTDTQYF. In nucleotides, the CDR3 is TGCAGTGTTGGACAGTTTACAGATACGCAGTATTTT.